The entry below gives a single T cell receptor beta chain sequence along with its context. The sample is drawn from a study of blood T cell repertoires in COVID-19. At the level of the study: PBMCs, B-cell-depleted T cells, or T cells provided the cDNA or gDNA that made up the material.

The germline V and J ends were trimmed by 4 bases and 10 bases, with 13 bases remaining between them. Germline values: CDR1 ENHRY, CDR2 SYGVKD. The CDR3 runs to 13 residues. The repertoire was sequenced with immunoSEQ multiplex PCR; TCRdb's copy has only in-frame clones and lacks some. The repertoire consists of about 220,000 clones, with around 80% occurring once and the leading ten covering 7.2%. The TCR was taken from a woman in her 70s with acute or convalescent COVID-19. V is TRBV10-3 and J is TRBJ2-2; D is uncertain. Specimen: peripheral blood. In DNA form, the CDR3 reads TGTGCCATCAGTGGGCCTAGTTCTGTGGAGCTGTTTTTT. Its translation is CAISGPSSVELFF.